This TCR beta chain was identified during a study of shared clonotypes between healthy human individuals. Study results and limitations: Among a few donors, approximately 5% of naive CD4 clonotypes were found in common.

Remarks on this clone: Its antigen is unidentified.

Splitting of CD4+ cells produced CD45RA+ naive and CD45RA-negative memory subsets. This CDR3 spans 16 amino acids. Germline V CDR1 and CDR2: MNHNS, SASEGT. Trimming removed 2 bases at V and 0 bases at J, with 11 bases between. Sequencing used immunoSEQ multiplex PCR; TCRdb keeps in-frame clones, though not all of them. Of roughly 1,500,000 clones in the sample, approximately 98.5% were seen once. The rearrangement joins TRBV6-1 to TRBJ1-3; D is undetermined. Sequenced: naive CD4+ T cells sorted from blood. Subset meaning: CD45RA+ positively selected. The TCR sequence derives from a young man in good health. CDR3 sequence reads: CASSERQLLSGNTIYF. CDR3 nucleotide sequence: TGTGCCAGCAGTGAACGGCAGCTCCTCTCTGGAAACACCATATATTTT.